What follows are 15 T cell receptor beta chains derived from one specimen sequenced in a study of CD8 T cells in Susac syndrome. Random hexamers primed reverse transcription of 0.5 to 1 ug RNA. In TCRdb, the immunoSEQ multiplex PCR reads were re-called with MiXCR into one record per CDR3 protein. This sample yields some 120,000 distinct CDR3 sequences, of which roughly 94% are seen a single time; roughly 0.092% belongs to the top ten. The sample consisted of CD4+ T cells from PBMCs. These receptors were obtained from a human donor in good health.

The rearrangement uses TRBV29-1 and TRBJ2-5; D possibly uses TRBD1 or TRBD2 (6 bases each). Germline-derived CDR1 and CDR2 are SQVTM and ANQGSEA. Trimming stripped 8 bases from V and 1 base from J, with 14 bases between. The CDR3 loop spans 13 amino acids. The CDR3 spells CSSPGAIQETQYF. In nucleotides, the CDR3 is TGCAGCTCCCCGGGGGCAATCCAAGAGACCCAGTACTTC. Complete variable domain (other parts from reference TRBV29-1 and TRBJ2-5): SAVISQKPSRDICQRGTSLTIQCQVDSQVTMMFWYRQQPGQSLTLIATANQGSEATYESGFVIDKFPISRPNLTFSTLTVSNMSPEDSSIYLCSSPGAIQETQYFGPGTRLLVL.

This chain joins TRBV3-1 and TRBJ2-6; a possible D gene is TRBD2 (5 bases). The CDR3 consists of 14 residues. Germline-derived CDR1 and CDR2 are LGHDT and YNNKEL (reference sequence). V gave up 4 bases and J gave up 3 bases, with 7 bases separating them. CDR3 sequence reads: CASSPEVGANVLTF. Here the CDR3 DNA reads TGTGCCAGCAGCCCGGAGGTTGGGGCCAACGTCCTGACTTTC.

The V gene is TRBV29-1, the J gene TRBJ2-5; D gene uncertain. With 3 bases removed from V and 1 base from J, the gap between germline ends came to 9 bases. The CDR3 has 13 amino acids. Germline CDR1 and CDR2: SQVTM and ANQGSEA. The CDR3 DNA reads as TGCAGCGTTGACAGCAAACCCCAAGAGACCCAGTACTTC. It encodes CSVDSKPQETQYF.

The V call is TRBV20-1, the J call TRBJ2-2; the match to TRBD2 covers 8 bases. Germline V gene lookup returns CDR1 DFQATT and CDR2 SNEGSKA (reference sequence). This CDR3 spans 14 amino acids. The V gene end was trimmed by 6 bases and the J gene end by 5 bases; junction bases not matched to a gene: 8. The CDR3 is CSANTGGPTGELFF. The DNA for the CDR3 is TGCAGTGCAAACACGGGAGGGCCAACCGGGGAGCTGTTTTTT.

The rearrangement joins TRBV6-5 to TRBJ2-7; maybe TRBD2 (6 bases). This CDR3 region has 15 residues. Germline CDR1 reads MNHEY; CDR2 reads SVGAGI. V lost 6 bases and J 3 bases, leaving 18 bases between the germline ends. The CDR3 nucleotides are TGTGCCAGCAGCCCCTTAGGCGGGACCTACTACGAGCAGTACTTC. Its protein product is CASSPLGGTYYEQYF.

V usage is TRBV12-3 or TRBV12-4 and J usage is TRBJ2-2, with D unresolved. Trimming stripped 1 base from V and 7 bases from J, with 7 bases between. The CDR3 consists of 13 residues. CDR3 loop: CASSLGVSGELFF. CDR3 in DNA: TGTGCCAGCAGTTTAGGTGTCAGCGGGGAGCTGTTTTTT.

This clonotype was counted only a few times. The J gene is TRBJ2-1, the V gene TRBV7-2; a possible D gene is TRBD1 (6 bases). The CDR3 length is 13 residues. The V gene's germline CDR1 is SGHTA and CDR2 FQGNSA. V shed 1 base and J shed 5 bases, with 6 bases lying between them. DNA for the CDR3: TGTGCCAGCAGCTTAGGACAGGACAATGAGCAGTTCTTC. Translating it yields CASSLGQDNEQFF.

The chain carries TRBV7-8 and TRBJ1-5; the D is unclear. The CDR3 loop spans 16 amino acids. The germline CDR1 and CDR2 sequences are SGHVS and FQNEAQ. Deletions cut 5 bases from V and 0 bases from J, with 14 bases between. CDR3 nucleotides: TGTGCCAGCAGCCCAGGTTGGGCTGGTAGCAATCAGCCCCAGCATTTT. Translation: CASSPGWAGSNQPQHF.

The chain carries TRBV3-1 and TRBJ2-5, with 7 nucleotides matching TRBD2. The CDR3 length is 14 residues. The V and J ends lost 0 bases and 5 bases, in that order; junction bases with no gene match: 3. The germline V gene has CDR1 LGHDT and CDR2 YNNKEL (reference sequence). The DNA for the CDR3 is TGTGCCAGCAGCCAAGAAGGTAGCGGGGAGACCCAGTACTTC. Its protein is CASSQEGSGETQYF.

The chain employs TRBV30 and TRBJ2-5; 7 nucleotides match TRBD2. Germline V lookup: CDR1 GTSNPN, CDR2 SVGIG (reference sequence). Trimming took 7 bases from V and 2 from J; bases not matched to a gene: 16. The CDR3 has 16 residues. Here the CDR3 reads CAFTLGGSDPQETQYF. CDR3 sequence (DNA): TGTGCCTTCACCTTGGGCGGGAGTGACCCACAAGAGACCCAGTACTTC.

The chain is built from TRBV7-6 and TRBJ2-7; 10 positions match TRBD1. In germline, CDR1 is SGHVS, CDR2 FNYEAQ. The CDR3 extends over 15 amino acids. V lost 5 bases to trimming and J lost 3 bases; unmatched junction nucleotides: 7. CDR3 residues: CASSARDRGIYEQYF. In nucleotides, the CDR3 is TGTGCCAGCAGCGCCCGGGACAGGGGTATCTACGAGCAGTACTTC.

This clonotype was observed once. This chain connects TRBV2 to TRBJ1-1, with D possibly being TRBD1 (5 bases). V dropped 3 bases and J dropped 2 bases, with 7 bases sitting between them. CDR1 is SNHLY, CDR2 FYNNEI, per germline. The CDR3 runs to 13 residues. DNA of the CDR3: TGTGCCAGCAGTGAGACAGCTAACACTGAAGCTTTCTTT. This codes for CASSETANTEAFF.

The rearrangement uses TRBV6-2 or TRBV6-3 and TRBJ1-2; D is unclear. The CDR3 is made up of 13 amino acids. Germline CDR1 is MNHEY and CDR2 is SVGEGT. V gave up 6 bases and J gave up 1 base, with 9 bases separating them. The CDR3 coding sequence is TGTGCCAGCAGCAAGCAACGTAACTATGGCTACACCTTC. Protein: CASSKQRNYGYTF.

J is TRBJ1-1 and V is TRBV7-2, with D perhaps matching TRBD1 (6 bases). The CDR3 has 15 amino acids. V was pared by 4 bases and J by 1 base, with 13 bases between. The V gene's germline CDR1 is SGHTA and CDR2 FQGNSA. Here the CDR3 DNA reads TGTGCCAGCAGCTCCGCCGGACAGCCGAACACTGAAGCTTTCTTT. Its protein is CASSSAGQPNTEAFF. Combining the CDR3 with reference TRBV7-2 and TRBJ1-1 gives the whole variable domain GAGVSQSPSNKVTEKGKDVELRCDPISGHTALYWYRQSLGQGLEFLIYFQGNSAPDKSGLPSDRFSAERTGGSVSTLTIQRTQQEDSAVYLCASSSAGQPNTEAFFGQGTRLTVV.

The rearrangement links TRBV6-5 to TRBJ1-1, with TRBD1 identical over 7 bases. The V gene end was trimmed by 1 base and the J gene end by 4 bases; junction bases not matched to a gene: 6. The CDR3 sequence is 15 residues long. Germline values: CDR1 MNHEY, CDR2 SVGAGI. The CDR3 region has the DNA TGTGCCAGCAGTTACTACGAGGGGGCAGGCACTGAAGCTTTCTTT. This gives the protein CASSYYEGAGTEAFF.